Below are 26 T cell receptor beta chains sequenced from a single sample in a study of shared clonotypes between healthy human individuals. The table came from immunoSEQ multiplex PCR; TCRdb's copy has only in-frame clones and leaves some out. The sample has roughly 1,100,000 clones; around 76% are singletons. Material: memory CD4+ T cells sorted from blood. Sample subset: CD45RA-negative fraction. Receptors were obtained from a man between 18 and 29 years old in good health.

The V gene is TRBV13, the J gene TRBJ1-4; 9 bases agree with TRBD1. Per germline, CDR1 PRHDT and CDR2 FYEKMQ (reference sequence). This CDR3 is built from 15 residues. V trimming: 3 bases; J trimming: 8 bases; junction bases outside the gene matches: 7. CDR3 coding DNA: TGTGCCAGCAGCTTTAGACAGGGGGGAAGCGAAAAACTGTTTTTT. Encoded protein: CASSFRQGGSEKLFF.

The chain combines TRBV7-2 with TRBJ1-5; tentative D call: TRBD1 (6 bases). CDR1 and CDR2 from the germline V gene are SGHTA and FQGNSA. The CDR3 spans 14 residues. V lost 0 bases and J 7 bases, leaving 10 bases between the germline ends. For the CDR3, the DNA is TGTGCCAGCAGCTTAGCACAGGGAGGGCAGCCCCAGCATTTT. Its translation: CASSLAQGGQPQHF.

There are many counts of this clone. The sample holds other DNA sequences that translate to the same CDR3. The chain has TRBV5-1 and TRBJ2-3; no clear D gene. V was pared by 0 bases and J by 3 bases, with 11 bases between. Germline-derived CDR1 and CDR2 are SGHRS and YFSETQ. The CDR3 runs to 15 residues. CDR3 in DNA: TGCGCCAGCAGCTTGGATTGGGGATCGACAGATACGCAGTATTTT. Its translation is CASSLDWGSTDTQYF. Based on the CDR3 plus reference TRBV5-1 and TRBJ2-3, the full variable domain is KAGVTQTPRYLIKTRGQQVTLSCSPISGHRSVSWYQQTPGQGLQFLFEYFSETQRNKGNFPGRFSGRQFSNSRSEMNVSTLELGDSALYLCASSLDWGSTDTQYFGPGTRLTVL.

CDR3 protein: CASSVRGVETDTQYF. As DNA, the CDR3 is TGTGCCAGCAGCGTCCGGGGGGTGGAAACAGATACGCAGTATTTT. The rearrangement links TRBV9 to TRBJ2-3, with 7 bases that match TRBD2. Germline V gene lookup returns CDR1 SGDLS and CDR2 YYNGEE. The CDR3 sequence is 15 residues long. V shed 2 bases and J 3 bases; nucleotides not matched to a gene: 6.

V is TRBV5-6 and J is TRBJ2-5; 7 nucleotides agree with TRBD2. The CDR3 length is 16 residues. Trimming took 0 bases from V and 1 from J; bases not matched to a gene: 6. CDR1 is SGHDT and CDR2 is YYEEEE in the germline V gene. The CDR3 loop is CASSLGIGGFQETQYF. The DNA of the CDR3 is TGTGCCAGCAGCTTGGGGATCGGGGGGTTCCAAGAGACCCAGTACTTC.

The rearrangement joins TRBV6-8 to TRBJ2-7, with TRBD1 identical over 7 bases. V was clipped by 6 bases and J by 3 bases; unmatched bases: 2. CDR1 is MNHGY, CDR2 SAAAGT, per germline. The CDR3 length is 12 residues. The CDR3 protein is CASRHRGYEQYF. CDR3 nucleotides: TGTGCCAGCAGGCACAGGGGCTACGAGCAGTACTTC.

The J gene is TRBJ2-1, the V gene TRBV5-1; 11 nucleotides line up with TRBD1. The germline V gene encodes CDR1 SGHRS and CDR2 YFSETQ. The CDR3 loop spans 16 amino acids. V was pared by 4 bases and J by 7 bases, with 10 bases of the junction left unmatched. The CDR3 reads CASSPVTGQGANEQFF. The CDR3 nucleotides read TGCGCCAGCAGCCCCGTGACTGGACAGGGGGCGAATGAGCAGTTCTTC.

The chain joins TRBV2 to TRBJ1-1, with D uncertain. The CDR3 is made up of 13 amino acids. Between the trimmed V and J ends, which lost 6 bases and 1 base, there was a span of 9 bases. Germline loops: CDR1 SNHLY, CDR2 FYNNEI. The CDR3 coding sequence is TGTGCCAGCAGACTAAGACCGAACACTGAAGCTTTCTTT. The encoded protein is CASRLRPNTEAFF.

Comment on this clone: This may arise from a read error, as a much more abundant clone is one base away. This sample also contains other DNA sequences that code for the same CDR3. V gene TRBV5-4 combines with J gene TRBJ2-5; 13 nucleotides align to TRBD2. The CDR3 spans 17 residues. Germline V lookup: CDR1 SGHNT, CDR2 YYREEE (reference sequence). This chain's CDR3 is CASSRPPSTSGGETQYF. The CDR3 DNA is TGTGCCAGCAGCCGCCCCCCCAGTACTAGCGGGGGGGAGACTCAGTACTTC.

The CDR3 protein is CASSEAFVSSYEQYF. The DNA for the CDR3 is TGTGCCAGCAGTGAAGCTTTCGTCAGCTCCTACGAGCAGTACTTC. The gene calls are TRBV6-1 and TRBJ2-7; D unresolved. The V and J ends lost 0 bases and 0 bases respectively, with 9 bases between them. CDR1 and CDR2 (germline): MNHNS, SASEGT. The CDR3 loop spans 15 amino acids.

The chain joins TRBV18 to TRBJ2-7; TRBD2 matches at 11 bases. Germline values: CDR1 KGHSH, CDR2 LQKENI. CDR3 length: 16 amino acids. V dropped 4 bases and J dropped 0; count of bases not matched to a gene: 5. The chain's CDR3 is CASSLGTSGSSYEQYF. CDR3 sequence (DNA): TGTGCCAGCTCACTGGGGACTAGCGGAAGCTCCTACGAGCAGTACTTC.

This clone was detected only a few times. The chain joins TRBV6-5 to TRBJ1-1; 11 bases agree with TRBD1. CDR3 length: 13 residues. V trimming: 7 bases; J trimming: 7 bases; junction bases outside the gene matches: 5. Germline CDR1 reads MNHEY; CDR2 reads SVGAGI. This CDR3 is CASTRDRGIEAFF. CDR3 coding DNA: TGTGCCAGCACCCGGGACAGGGGGATTGAAGCTTTCTTT.

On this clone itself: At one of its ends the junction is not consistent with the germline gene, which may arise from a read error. The DNA of the CDR3 is TGTGCCAGCAGCTTATCCTCCGAGCAGTACTTC. The encoded protein is CASSLSSEQYF. V usage is TRBV7-2 and J usage is TRBJ2-7, with D unresolved. Germline values: CDR1 SGHTA, CDR2 FQGNSA. This CDR3 is 11 amino acids long.

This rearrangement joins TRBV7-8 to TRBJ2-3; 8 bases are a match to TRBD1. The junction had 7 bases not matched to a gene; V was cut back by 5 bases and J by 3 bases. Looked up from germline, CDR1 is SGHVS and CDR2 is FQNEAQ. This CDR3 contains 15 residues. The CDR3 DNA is TGTGCCAGCAGCGGCCGGGACAGGCGTACAGATACGCAGTATTTT. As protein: CASSGRDRRTDTQYF.

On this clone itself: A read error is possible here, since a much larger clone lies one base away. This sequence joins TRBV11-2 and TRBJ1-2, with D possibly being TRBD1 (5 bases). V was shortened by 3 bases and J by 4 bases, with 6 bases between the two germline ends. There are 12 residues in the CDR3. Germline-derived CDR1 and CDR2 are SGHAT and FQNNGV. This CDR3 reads CASSFGGYGYTF. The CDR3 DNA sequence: TGTGCCAGCAGCTTCGGGGGCTATGGCTACACCTTC. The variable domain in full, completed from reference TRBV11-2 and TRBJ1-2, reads EAGVAQSPRYKIIEKRQSVAFWCNPISGHATLYWYQQILGQGPKLLIQFQNNGVVDDSQLPKDRFSAERLKGVDSTLKIQPAKLEDSAVYLCASSFGGYGYTFGSGTRLTVV.

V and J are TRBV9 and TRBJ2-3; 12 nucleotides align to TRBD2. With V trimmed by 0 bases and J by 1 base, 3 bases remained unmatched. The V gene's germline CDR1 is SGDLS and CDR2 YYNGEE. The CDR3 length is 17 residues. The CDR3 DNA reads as TGTGCCAGCAGCGTAGAGTCTAGCGGGGGGGGCACAGATACGCAGTATTTT. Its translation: CASSVESSGGGTDTQYF.

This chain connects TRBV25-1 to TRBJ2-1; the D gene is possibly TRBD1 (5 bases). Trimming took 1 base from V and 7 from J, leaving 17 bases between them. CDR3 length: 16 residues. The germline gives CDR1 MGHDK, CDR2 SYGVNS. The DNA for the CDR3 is TGTGCCAGCAGTGAATTCAGGGTTCACAAGGGAAATGAGCAGTTCTTC. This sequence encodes CASSEFRVHKGNEQFF.

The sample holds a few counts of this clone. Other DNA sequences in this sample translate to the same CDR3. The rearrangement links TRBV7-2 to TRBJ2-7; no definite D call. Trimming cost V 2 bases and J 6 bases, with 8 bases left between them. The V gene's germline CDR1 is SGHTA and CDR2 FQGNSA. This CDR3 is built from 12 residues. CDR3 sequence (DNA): TGTGCCAGCAGCTTATTCTCGCGCGAGCAGTACTTC. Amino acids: CASSLFSREQYF.

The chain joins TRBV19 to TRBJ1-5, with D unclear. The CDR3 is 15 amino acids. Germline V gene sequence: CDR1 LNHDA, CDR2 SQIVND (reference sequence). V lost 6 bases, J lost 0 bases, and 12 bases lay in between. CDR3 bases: TGTGCCAGTAGGGAGACGGCTTATAGCAATCAGCCCCAGCATTTT. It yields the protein CASRETAYSNQPQHF. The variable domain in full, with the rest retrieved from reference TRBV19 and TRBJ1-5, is DGGITQSPKYLFRKEGQNVTLSCEQNLNHDAMYWYRQDPGQGLRLIYYSQIVNDFQKGDIAEGYSVSREKKESFPLTVTSAQKNPTAFYLCASRETAYSNQPQHFGDGTRLSIL.

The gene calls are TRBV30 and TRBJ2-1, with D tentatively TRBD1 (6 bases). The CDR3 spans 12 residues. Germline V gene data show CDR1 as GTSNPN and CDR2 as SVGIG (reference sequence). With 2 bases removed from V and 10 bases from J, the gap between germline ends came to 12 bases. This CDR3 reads CAWSPYQGEQFF. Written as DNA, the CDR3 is TGTGCCTGGAGTCCTTATCAGGGGGAGCAGTTCTTC.

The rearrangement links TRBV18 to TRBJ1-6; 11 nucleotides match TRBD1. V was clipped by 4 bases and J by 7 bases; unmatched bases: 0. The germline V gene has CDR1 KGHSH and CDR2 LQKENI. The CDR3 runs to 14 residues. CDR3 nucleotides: TGTGCCAGCTCACGGGACAGGGGGAATTCACCCCTCCACTTT. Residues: CASSRDRGNSPLHF.

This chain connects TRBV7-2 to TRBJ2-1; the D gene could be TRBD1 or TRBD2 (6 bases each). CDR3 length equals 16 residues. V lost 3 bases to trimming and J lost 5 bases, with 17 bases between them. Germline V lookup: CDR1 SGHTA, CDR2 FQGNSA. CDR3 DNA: TGTGCCAGCAGCTTTCCCGAGGGGGGCCGACACAATGAGCAGTTCTTC. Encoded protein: CASSFPEGGRHNEQFF.

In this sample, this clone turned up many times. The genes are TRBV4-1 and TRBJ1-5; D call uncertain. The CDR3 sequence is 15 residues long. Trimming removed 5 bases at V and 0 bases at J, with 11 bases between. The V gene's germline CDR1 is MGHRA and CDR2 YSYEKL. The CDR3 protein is CASSSSGYSNQPQHF. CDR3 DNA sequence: TGCGCCAGCAGCTCTTCAGGATATAGCAATCAGCCCCAGCATTTT.

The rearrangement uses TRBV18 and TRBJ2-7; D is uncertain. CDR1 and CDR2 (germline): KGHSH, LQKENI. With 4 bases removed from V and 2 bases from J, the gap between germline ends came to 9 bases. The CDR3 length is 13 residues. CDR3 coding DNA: TGTGCCAGCTCACTGACGGAGACCTACGAGCAGTACTTC. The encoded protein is CASSLTETYEQYF.

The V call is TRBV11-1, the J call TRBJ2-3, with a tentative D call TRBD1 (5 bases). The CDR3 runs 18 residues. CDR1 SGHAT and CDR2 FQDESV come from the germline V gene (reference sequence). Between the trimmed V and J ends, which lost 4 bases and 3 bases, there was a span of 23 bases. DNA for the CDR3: TGTGCCAGCAGCTCTCCCCCAGGGCTCAAAATTGGAACAGATACGCAGTATTTT. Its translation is CASSSPPGLKIGTDTQYF.

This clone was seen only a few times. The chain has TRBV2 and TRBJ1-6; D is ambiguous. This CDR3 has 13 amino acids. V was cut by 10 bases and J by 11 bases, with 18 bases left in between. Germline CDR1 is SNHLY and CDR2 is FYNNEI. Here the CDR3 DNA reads TGTGCCACCGTCGGACGGGAGACGGCACCCCTCCACTTT. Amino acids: CATVGRETAPLHF.